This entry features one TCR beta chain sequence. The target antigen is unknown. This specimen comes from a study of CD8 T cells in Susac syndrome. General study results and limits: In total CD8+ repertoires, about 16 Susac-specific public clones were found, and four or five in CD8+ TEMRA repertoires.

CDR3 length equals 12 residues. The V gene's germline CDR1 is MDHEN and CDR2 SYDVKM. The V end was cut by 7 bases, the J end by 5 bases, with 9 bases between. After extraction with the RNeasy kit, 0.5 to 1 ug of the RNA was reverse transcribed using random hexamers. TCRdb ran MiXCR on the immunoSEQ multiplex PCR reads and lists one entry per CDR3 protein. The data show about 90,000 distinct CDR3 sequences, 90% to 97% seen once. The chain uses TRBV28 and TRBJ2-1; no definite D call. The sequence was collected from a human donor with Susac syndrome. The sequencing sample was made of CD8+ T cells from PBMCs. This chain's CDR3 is CASTLGNNEQFF. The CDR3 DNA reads TGTGCCAGCACCCTGGGGAACAATGAGCAGTTCTTC.